The present T cell receptor beta chain was sequenced within a study of beta chain features in type 1 diabetes. General study findings and limits: In comparison with healthy donors, patients had naive, central memory and Treg TCRB repertoires that appeared more similar. Shorter TCRB CDR3s, moderately but significantly so, marked every one of the four CD4+ subsets in Type 1 diabetes patients.

The CDR3 loop spans 15 amino acids. Germline values: CDR1 ENHRY, CDR2 SYGVKD. V lost 4 bases, J lost 5 bases, and 4 bases stayed unmatched. The study reverse transcribed the entire isolated RNA, so it sequenced expressed TCRB transcripts. Only in-frame clones appear in the TCRdb table, and some are missing; sequencing was by immunoSEQ multiplex PCR. The table includes about 270,000 clones, 13% to 15% detected once. Using CD45RO/CCR7/CD25/CD127/CD95/CD27, CD4+ naive, central memory, regulatory and stem cell-like memory cells were sorted. Over 95% purity was reached by all sorted populations. Worth noting for this clone: Antigen: not known.

The chain couples TRBV10-3 to TRBJ2-3; 12 bases are shared with TRBD2. This clonotype originated in a man aged 25 to 45 with type 1 diabetes. Sequencing used naive CD4+ T cells from blood. CDR3 DNA: TGTGCCATCAGTGGGCTAGCGGGAGGGGTAGATACGCAGTATTTT. It codes for CAISGLAGGVDTQYF.